The rows below give T cell receptor beta chains drawn from one sample of a study of shared clonotypes between healthy human individuals. Repertoires were generated with immunoSEQ multiplex PCR, while TCRdb's copy carries only in-frame clones and drops some. This sample has approximately 2.5 million clones; roughly nine tenths occur once, and the top ten carry more than 0.12%. Specimen: naive CD4+ T cells sorted from blood. These receptors came from a man aged 18-30 years in good health. CDR3s include the opening cysteine and the closing phenylalanine or tryptophan.

v_gene,j_gene,CDR3aa
TRBV29-1,TRBJ2-1,CSVDPPATSYNEQFF
TRBV11-2,TRBJ2-2,CASSFPSGGAGTGELFF
TRBV18,TRBJ2-3,CASSPPSWRGTDTQYF
TRBV4-1,TRBJ2-7,CASSPLSSGGREEQYF
TRBV10-3,TRBJ1-5,CATRMDSSNQPQHF
TRBV5-6,TRBJ1-2,CASSPGQGYGYTF
TRBV28,TRBJ1-2,CASSLIGEGLLYGYTF
TRBV12-5,TRBJ2-5,CASGFGVVETQYF
TRBV14,TRBJ2-1,CASSVSGRRLFF
TRBV7-2,TRBJ2-1,CASSLRRLTYNEQFF
TRBV7-9,TRBJ1-6,CASSSDRWDSPLHF
TRBV11-2,TRBJ2-1,CASSPFLGAGGLYNEQFF
TRBV28,TRBJ2-7,CASSRKGYEQYF
TRBV11-2,TRBJ2-2,CATQRGQTNTGELFF
TRBV6-5,TRBJ1-2,CASTNRLGGGYTF
TRBV10-3,TRBJ1-2,CAISESGTGNYGYTF
TRBV6-1,TRBJ2-4,CASSESGTGLAKNIQYF
TRBV6-1,TRBJ1-1,CASSRGETEAFF
TRBV10-3,TRBJ2-1,CAISAARDEQFF
TRBV15,TRBJ2-1,CATSSRDRANYNEQFF
TRBV29-1,TRBJ1-1,CSVEAGLGTRISNTEAFF
TRBV7-2,TRBJ2-7,CASSPNSGAVRVEQYF
TRBV21-1,TRBJ2-7,CASRGVGLARYF
TRBV14,TRBJ2-7,CASSQIGSGTGGKFSYEQYF
TRBV11-2,TRBJ1-2,CASSLATRNYGYTF
TRBV10-2,TRBJ2-7,CASSEASPPRYEQYF
TRBV19,TRBJ1-4,CASSRDRVGEKLFF
TRBV7-6,TRBJ2-2,CASGGLINTGELFF
TRBV10-3,TRBJ2-3,CAIRDPGVDTQYF
TRBV6-6,TRBJ2-4,CASREQGSKNIQYF
TRBV19,TRBJ2-1,CASTGGSYNEQFF
TRBV6-5,TRBJ1-2,CASSYSFLGGGYTF
TRBV15,TRBJ2-7,CATSPGGSSYEQYF
TRBV30,TRBJ1-6,CARSLALHSPLHF
TRBV10-3,TRBJ2-1,CAISDGGREGGDNEQFF
TRBV11-2,TRBJ1-1,CASSWDRGRTEAFF
TRBV14,TRBJ2-1,CASSQDYVLGVNEQFF
TRBV30,TRBJ2-3,CAWSDEDTQYF
TRBV6-5,TRBJ2-1,CASSRGPGNEQFF
TRBV2,TRBJ2-5,CASSEGLAGETQYF
TRBV5-1,TRBJ2-7,CASSLGQSSYEQYF
TRBV30,TRBJ1-2,CAWTDREGGYTF
TRBV7-7,TRBJ1-5,CASSRQGFRLNQPQHF
TRBV13,TRBJ2-4,CASSPRVKNIQYF
TRBV10-3,TRBJ2-5,CAISEGPETQYF
TRBV18,TRBJ1-1,CASSFEVNTEAFF
TRBV19,TRBJ1-5,CASSVSRGRYSNQPQHF
TRBV4-3,TRBJ2-7,CASSQDDTYSYEQYF
TRBV12-5,TRBJ1-5,CASGLAPDQPQHF
TRBV11-2,TRBJ1-1,CASSQYRGGTEAFF
TRBV9,TRBJ2-7,CASSPAQGGIQYEQYF
TRBV21-1,TRBJ1-5,CASSKLLWGNQPQHF
TRBV10-3,TRBJ1-2,CAISEFDSYGYTF
TRBV29-1,TRBJ2-3,CSVGGRSTDTQYF
TRBV15,TRBJ2-5,CATTLTSGSQETQYF
TRBV9,TRBJ2-1,CASSAGLYNEQFF
TRBV7-9,TRBJ1-3,CASSLTKSGNTIYF
TRBV6-5,TRBJ2-7,CASSYRDRGGYEQYF
TRBV28,TRBJ2-7,CASSSDGYEQYF